Described below is a single T cell receptor beta chain sequence and its context. This sample stems from a study of blood T cell repertoires in COVID-19. Turning to the study itself: Samples representing acute and convalescent COVID-19 were sourced from the United States, Italy and Spain. The cDNA or gDNA used as material had been derived from T cells, B-cell-depleted T cells, or PBMCs.

Living in about two dozen US areas, the participants were between roughly 18 and 95 years of age. Sequencing used immunoSEQ multiplex PCR; TCRdb keeps in-frame clones, though not all of them. Among about 190,000 clones listed, roughly 84% were seen once. This CDR3 spans 24 amino acids. V shed 1 base, J shed 0 bases, and the junction held 25 bases outside the gene matches. The TCR comes from a woman under 40 who had been exposed to COVID-19. The sample consisted of PBMCs or T cells enriched from blood (not recorded which). This chain links TRBV5-3 with TRBJ1-5; 10 nucleotides agree with TRBD1. TRBV5-3 is marked as an open reading frame, function uncertain. CDR3 nucleotides: TGTGCCAGAAGCTTGTTGACGGTCGGGACAGGGGACTCGGGAGGGGAATTTAGCAATCAGCCCCAGCATTTT. Its protein is CARSLLTVGTGDSGGEFSNQPQHF.